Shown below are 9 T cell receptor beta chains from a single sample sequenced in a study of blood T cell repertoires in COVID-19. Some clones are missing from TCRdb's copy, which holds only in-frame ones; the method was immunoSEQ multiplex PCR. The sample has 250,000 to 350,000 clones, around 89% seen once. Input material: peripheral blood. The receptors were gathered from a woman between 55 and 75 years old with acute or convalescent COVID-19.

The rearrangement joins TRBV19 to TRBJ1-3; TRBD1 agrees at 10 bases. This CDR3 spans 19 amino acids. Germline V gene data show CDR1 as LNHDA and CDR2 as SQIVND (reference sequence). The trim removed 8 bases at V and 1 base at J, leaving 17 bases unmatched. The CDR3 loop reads CASRLRGPGQGRSGNTIYF. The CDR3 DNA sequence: TGTGCCAGTCGTTTGCGGGGACCGGGACAGGGGCGATCTGGAAACACCATATATTTT.

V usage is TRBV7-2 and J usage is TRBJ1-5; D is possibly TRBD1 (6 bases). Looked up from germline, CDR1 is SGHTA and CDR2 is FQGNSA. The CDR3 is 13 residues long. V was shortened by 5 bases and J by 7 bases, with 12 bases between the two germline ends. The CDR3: CASSPGAGQPQHF. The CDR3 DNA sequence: TGTGCCAGCAGCCCAGGGGCCGGACAGCCCCAGCATTTT.

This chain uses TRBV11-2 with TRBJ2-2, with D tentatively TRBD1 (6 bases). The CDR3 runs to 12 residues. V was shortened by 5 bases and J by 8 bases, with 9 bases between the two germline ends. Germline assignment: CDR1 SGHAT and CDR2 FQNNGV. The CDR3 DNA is TGTGCCAGCAGCCCGACAGGAGGGGAGCTGTTTTTT. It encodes CASSPTGGELFF.

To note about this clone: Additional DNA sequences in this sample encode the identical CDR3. The CDR3 DNA reads as TGTGCCAGCAGTTTAGACAGGGTGAACACTGAAGCTTTCTTT. This gives the protein CASSLDRVNTEAFF. This chain joins TRBV28 and TRBJ1-1, with 7 bases fitting TRBD1. V lost 2 bases and J lost 0; bases outside the gene matches: 0. Germline V gives CDR1 MDHEN, CDR2 SYDVKM. This CDR3 spans 14 amino acids.

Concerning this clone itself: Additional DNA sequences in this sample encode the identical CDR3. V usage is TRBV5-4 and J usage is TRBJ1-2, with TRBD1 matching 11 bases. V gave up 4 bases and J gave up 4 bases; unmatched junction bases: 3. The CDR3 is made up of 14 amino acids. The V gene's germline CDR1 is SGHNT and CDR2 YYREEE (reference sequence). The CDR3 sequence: CASSLGQGGYGYTF. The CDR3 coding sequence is TGTGCCAGCAGCCTGGGACAGGGGGGCTATGGCTACACCTTC.

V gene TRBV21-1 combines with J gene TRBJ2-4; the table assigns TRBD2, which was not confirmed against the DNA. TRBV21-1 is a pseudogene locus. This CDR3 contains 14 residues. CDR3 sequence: CASSPRANKNIQYF. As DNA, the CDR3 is TGTGCCAGCAGCCCGCGGGCGAACAAAAACATTCAGTACTTC.

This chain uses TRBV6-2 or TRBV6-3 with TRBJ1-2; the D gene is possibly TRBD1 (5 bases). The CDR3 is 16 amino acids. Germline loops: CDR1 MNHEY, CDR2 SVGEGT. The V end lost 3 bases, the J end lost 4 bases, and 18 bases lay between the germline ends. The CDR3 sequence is CASSYDLMGRGYGYTF. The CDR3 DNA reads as TGTGCCAGCAGTTATGATTTGATGGGGAGGGGCTATGGCTACACCTTC.

The CDR3 sequence is CASRSQGALSTDTQYF. CDR3 nucleotide sequence: TGTGCCAGTCGATCTCAGGGGGCTCTCAGCACAGATACGCAGTATTTT. J is TRBJ2-3 and V is TRBV19, with 8 bases that match TRBD1. Germline trimming cut 8 bases from V and 0 bases from J; bases unmatched to any gene: 10. CDR1 and CDR2 (germline): LNHDA, SQIVND (reference sequence). The CDR3 extends over 16 amino acids.

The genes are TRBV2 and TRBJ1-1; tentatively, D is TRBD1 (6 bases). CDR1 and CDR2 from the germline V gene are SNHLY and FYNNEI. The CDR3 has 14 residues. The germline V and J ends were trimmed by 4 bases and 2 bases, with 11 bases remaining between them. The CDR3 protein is CASSASGHNTEAFF. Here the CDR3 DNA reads TGTGCCAGCAGTGCCTCGGGACATAACACTGAAGCTTTCTTT.